Each of the 21 T cell receptor beta chains below was sequenced from the same sample in a study of vaccination and CD4 T cells after COVID-19. The sample's treatment: roughly 10-day PBMC culture with coronavirus spike peptide pools or control peptides (ViraFEST assay). The antigens for these receptors are not known. Sequenced with the Oncomine TCR Beta short-read assay was DNA taken from cultured CD4+ T cells. TCRdb fed the PCR reads into MiXCR, producing one record per CDR3 protein. The sample contains just under 20,000 distinct CDR3 sequences, roughly 40% of which appear only once. Source: CD4+ T cells from blood, cultured in vitro, taken after SARS-CoV-2 vaccination. The source of these receptors is a human donor who had recovered from COVID-19.

V usage is TRBV15 and J usage is TRBJ1-3; D ambiguous. CDR3 length: 15 amino acids. Germline CDR1 and CDR2: LNHNV and YYDKDF (reference sequence). Between the trimmed V and J ends, which lost 5 bases and 0 bases, there was a span of 11 bases. CDR3 bases: TGTGCCACCAGCCCGCACATGAGCTCTGGAAACACCATATATTTT. Translating it yields CATSPHMSSGNTIYF.

The rearrangement joins TRBV25-1 to TRBJ1-5; D not certain. Germline V gives CDR1 MGHDK, CDR2 SYGVNS. The V gene lost 5 bases and the J gene lost 1 base, with 3 bases spanning the gap. The CDR3 has 12 residues. The CDR3 region is CASSRSNQPQHF. CDR3 coding DNA: TGTGCCAGCAGTAGAAGCAATCAGCCCCAGCATTTT.

The rearrangement joins TRBV6-1 to TRBJ1-3; D possibly corresponds to TRBD1 (5 bases). There are 13 residues in the CDR3. Germline V lookup: CDR1 MNHNS, CDR2 SASEGT. Trimming stripped 6 bases from V and 8 bases from J, with 14 bases between. CDR3 residues: CASSLAGGDTIYF. The CDR3 DNA reads as TGTGCCAGCAGCCTCGCTGGGGGTGACACCATATATTTT.

V is TRBV29-1 and J is TRBJ2-4; D ambiguous. Germline CDR1 is SQVTM and CDR2 is ANQGSEA. The CDR3 extends over 13 amino acids. Trimming took 8 bases from V and 3 from J, leaving 14 bases between them. Here the CDR3 reads CSRRVLDKNIQYF. The CDR3 DNA reads TGCAGCCGACGGGTACTGGACAAAAACATTCAGTACTTC.

The V and J genes are TRBV6-1 and TRBJ1-1; D unresolved. Germline values: CDR1 MNHNS, CDR2 SASEGT. V was clipped by 6 bases and J by 2 bases, with 10 bases between them. This CDR3 has 13 amino acids. The CDR3 sequence: CASRWGANTEAFF. The CDR3 region has the DNA TGTGCCAGCAGGTGGGGTGCCAACACTGAAGCTTTCTTT.

The chain recombines TRBV19 with TRBJ1-5; D is uncertain. The CDR3 sequence is 14 residues long. CDR1 is LNHDA, CDR2 SQIVND, per germline (reference sequence). The V end was cut by 5 bases, the J end by 7 bases, with 15 bases between. CDR3 protein: CASSLDRLDQPQHF. In nucleotides, the CDR3 is TGTGCCAGTAGTTTGGATCGCCTCGACCAGCCCCAGCATTTT.

The chain couples TRBV6-1 to TRBJ1-1; tentatively, D is TRBD1 (5 bases). CDR1 is MNHNS and CDR2 is SASEGT in the germline V gene. The CDR3 is made up of 13 amino acids. V shed 7 bases and J shed 0 bases, with 9 bases lying between them. CDR3 sequence reads: CASTDSLNTEAFF. The CDR3 DNA sequence: TGTGCCAGCACAGACAGCCTGAACACTGAAGCTTTCTTT.

V is TRBV5-1 and J is TRBJ1-2; D remains ambiguous. Germline V gene sequence: CDR1 SGHRS, CDR2 YFSETQ. V shed 0 bases and J shed 5 bases, with 14 bases lying between them. The CDR3 length is 15 residues. CDR3 loop: CASSLVMDGSYGYTF. The DNA of the CDR3 is TGCGCCAGCAGCTTGGTGATGGACGGCTCATATGGCTACACCTTC.

The V and J genes are TRBV19 and TRBJ1-5; 9 bases match TRBD1. In germline, CDR1 is LNHDA, CDR2 SQIVND (reference sequence). This CDR3 contains 12 residues. The ends lost 10 bases at V and 7 bases at J; junction bases unmatched: 5. The CDR3 is CATGDRDQPQHF. In nucleotides, the CDR3 is TGTGCCACCGGGGACAGGGACCAGCCCCAGCATTTT.

This clonotype was observed a single time. The chain employs TRBV19 and TRBJ2-7; 7 bases agree with TRBD1. With 5 bases clipped from V and 5 bases from J, the junction kept 18 bases outside the gene matches. The CDR3 covers 17 residues. Per germline, CDR1 LNHDA and CDR2 SQIVND (reference sequence). The CDR3 spells CASSPLGQRSLTDEQYF. The CDR3 DNA is TGTGCCAGTAGTCCGCTGGGACAGAGATCCCTTACTGACGAGCAGTACTTC. Combining the CDR3 with reference TRBV19 and TRBJ2-7 gives the whole variable domain DGGITQSPKYLFRKEGQNVTLSCEQNLNHDAMYWYRQDPGQGLRLIYYSQIVNDFQKGDIAEGYSVSREKKESFPLTVTSAQKNPTAFYLCASSPLGQRSLTDEQYFGPGTRLTVT.

This CDR3 reads CSAEGLAGKSIYEQYF. Written as DNA, the CDR3 is TGCAGTGCTGAGGGACTAGCGGGCAAAAGCATCTACGAGCAGTACTTC. The V gene is TRBV20-1, the J gene TRBJ2-7, with 12 bases identical to TRBD2. Germline CDR1 is DFQATT and CDR2 is SNEGSKA (reference sequence). This CDR3 region has 16 residues. Trimming removed 5 bases from V and 3 bases from J; junction bases left unmatched: 11.

The chain combines TRBV20-1 with TRBJ2-5; 10 bases align to TRBD2. The CDR3 consists of 14 residues. The germline V gene encodes CDR1 DFQATT and CDR2 SNEGSKA (reference sequence). The V segment lost 2 bases and the J segment 5 bases; nucleotides outside the gene matches: 5. The CDR3 spells CSARSLAGAETQYF. The CDR3 region has the DNA TGCAGTGCTAGAAGTCTAGCGGGGGCCGAGACCCAGTACTTC.

This clonotype was seen a handful of times. CDR3 amino acids: CASSPAPVGNQPQHF. The CDR3 coding sequence is TGTGCCAGCAGCCCCGCTCCGGTGGGCAATCAGCCCCAGCATTTT. The chain carries TRBV7-2 and TRBJ1-5; D remains unclear. Deletions cut 5 bases from V and 2 bases from J, with 13 bases between. This CDR3 spans 15 amino acids. In germline, CDR1 is SGHTA, CDR2 FQGNSA. Using reference TRBV7-2 and TRBJ1-5 for the parts outside the CDR3, the full variable domain is GAGVSQSPSNKVTEKGKDVELRCDPISGHTALYWYRQSLGQGLEFLIYFQGNSAPDKSGLPSDRFSAERTGGSVSTLTIQRTQQEDSAVYLCASSPAPVGNQPQHFGDGTRLSIL.

This clonotype is large in the sample. The chain recombines TRBV10-3 with TRBJ1-5; the match to TRBD1 covers 7 bases. Germline V lookup: CDR1 ENHRY, CDR2 SYGVKD. With 0 bases clipped from V and 4 bases from J, the junction kept 0 bases outside the gene matches. The CDR3 sequence is 14 residues long. CDR3 sequence: CAISESTGNQPQHF. The CDR3 DNA reads TGTGCCATCAGTGAGTCGACAGGGAATCAGCCCCAGCATTTT.

V is TRBV7-2 and J is TRBJ2-7; TRBD2 aligns across 8 bases. V dropped 5 bases and J dropped 6; count of bases not matched to a gene: 12. Looked up from germline, CDR1 is SGHTA and CDR2 is FQGNSA. The CDR3 sequence is 15 residues long. For the CDR3, the DNA is TGTGCCAGCAGCCGTTCCCCGGGGGGGCAGAGCGAGCAGTACTTC. Its protein is CASSRSPGGQSEQYF.

The chain uses TRBV19 and TRBJ2-7; no definite D call. In germline, CDR1 is LNHDA, CDR2 SQIVND (reference sequence). Trimming took off 5 bases at V and 6 bases at J, with 14 bases between the two ends. The CDR3 totals 13 residues. The CDR3 sequence: CASSLSGQREQYF. The CDR3 DNA reads as TGTGCCAGTAGTCTCTCTGGCCAGCGCGAGCAGTACTTC.

This clonotype was detected a few times. The chain recombines TRBV6-2 or TRBV6-3 with TRBJ2-6; TRBD1 aligns across 8 bases. The germline V gene encodes CDR1 MNHEY and CDR2 SVGEGT. The CDR3 totals 17 residues. V lost 2 bases, J lost 0 bases, and 3 bases stayed unmatched. The CDR3 is CASSYPQGGSGANVLTF. CDR3 nucleotide sequence: TGTGCCAGCAGTTACCCACAGGGGGGCTCTGGGGCCAACGTCCTGACTTTC.

The V and J genes are TRBV20-1 and TRBJ2-5; possible D gene TRBD2, 6 bases. The V end lost 5 bases, the J end lost 10 bases, and 17 bases lay between the germline ends. This CDR3 comprises 12 residues. The germline V gene encodes CDR1 DFQATT and CDR2 SNEGSKA (reference sequence). This CDR3 reads CSAEGVRGSQYF. The CDR3 bases are TGCAGTGCTGAAGGGGTCCGGGGGAGCCAGTACTTC.

The rearrangement joins TRBV19 to TRBJ2-4; the D is unclear. Deletions cut 5 bases from V and 9 bases from J, with 11 bases between. The length of the CDR3 is 12 residues. Germline V gives CDR1 LNHDA, CDR2 SQIVND (reference sequence). As DNA, the CDR3 is TGTGCCAGTAGTTTCGCAGCCGGCATTCAGTACTTC. Translating gives CASSFAAGIQYF. The whole variable domain, filled in from reference TRBV19 and TRBJ2-4, reads DGGITQSPKYLFRKEGQNVTLSCEQNLNHDAMYWYRQDPGQGLRLIYYSQIVNDFQKGDIAEGYSVSREKKESFPLTVTSAQKNPTAFYLCASSFAAGIQYFGAGTRLSVL.

This chain uses TRBV7-2 with TRBJ2-5; TRBD2 agrees at 9 bases. Per the germline V gene, CDR1 is SGHTA and CDR2 is FQGNSA. The CDR3 has 16 amino acids. V was clipped by 0 bases and J by 4 bases; unmatched bases: 6. The CDR3 is CASSLAPAGGSETQYF. Written as DNA, the CDR3 is TGTGCCAGCAGCTTAGCCCCCGCGGGAGGGTCAGAGACCCAGTACTTC.

This sequence joins TRBV6-1 and TRBJ1-2, with a tentative D call TRBD1 (5 bases). CDR3 size: 14 residues. V was cut by 6 bases and J by 5 bases, with 16 bases left in between. Germline CDR1 is MNHNS and CDR2 is SASEGT. CDR3: CASSRVRQGYGYTF. As DNA, the CDR3 is TGTGCCAGCAGCCGGGTAAGGCAGGGTTATGGCTACACCTTC.